This paragraph covers one T cell receptor (beta chain) sequence. Antigen unknown. Everyone who donated was a healthy bone marrow donor. This PCR relied on a set of 60 Vbeta primers and 13 Jbeta primers. Method: immunoSEQ multiplex PCR; TCRdb's copy keeps in-frame clones and lacks some. Found here are some 120,000 clones, 77% of them singletons; the top ten hold around 9.9%. Looked up from germline, CDR1 is SQVTM and CDR2 is ANQGSEA. The V end was cut by 4 bases, the J end by 0 bases, with 7 bases between. The CDR3 contains 12 residues. This sample is drawn from a study of cytomegalovirus exposure and HLA in healthy donors. Study results and caveats: In vitro data verified three CMV-associated chains as specific for CMV antigens.

The TCR originated in a man in his forties or fifties in good health and CMV-seropositive. The chain has TRBV29-1 and TRBJ2-7, with D uncertain. Input material: PBMCs. The CDR3 loop reads CSVAYGSYEQYF. CDR3 DNA sequence: TGCAGCGTTGCTTACGGCTCCTACGAGCAGTACTTC.